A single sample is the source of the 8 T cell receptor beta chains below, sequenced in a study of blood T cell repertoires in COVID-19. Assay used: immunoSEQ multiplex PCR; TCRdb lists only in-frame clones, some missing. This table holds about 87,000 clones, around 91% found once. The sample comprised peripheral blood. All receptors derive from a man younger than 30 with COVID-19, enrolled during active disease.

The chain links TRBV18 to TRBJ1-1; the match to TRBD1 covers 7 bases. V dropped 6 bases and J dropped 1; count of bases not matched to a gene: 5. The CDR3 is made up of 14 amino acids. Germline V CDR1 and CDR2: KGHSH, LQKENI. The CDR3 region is CASSAGQKNTEAFF. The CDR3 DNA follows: TGTGCCAGCTCCGCGGGACAGAAGAACACTGAAGCTTTCTTT.

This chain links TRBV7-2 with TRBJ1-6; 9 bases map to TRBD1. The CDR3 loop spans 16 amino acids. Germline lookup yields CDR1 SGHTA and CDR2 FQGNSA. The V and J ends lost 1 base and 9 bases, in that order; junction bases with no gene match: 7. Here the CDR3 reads CASSLDGQGLGSPLHF. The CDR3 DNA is TGTGCCAGCAGCTTAGATGGACAGGGGTTAGGTTCACCCCTCCACTTT. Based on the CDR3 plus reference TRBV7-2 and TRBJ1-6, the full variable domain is GAGVSQSPSNKVTEKGKDVELRCDPISGHTALYWYRQSLGQGLEFLIYFQGNSAPDKSGLPSDRFSAERTGGSVSTLTIQRTQQEDSAVYLCASSLDGQGLGSPLHFGNGTRLTVT.

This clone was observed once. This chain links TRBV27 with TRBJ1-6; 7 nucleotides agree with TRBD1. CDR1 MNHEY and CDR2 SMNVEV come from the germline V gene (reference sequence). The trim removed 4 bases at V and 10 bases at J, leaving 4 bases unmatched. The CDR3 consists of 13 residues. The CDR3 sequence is CASSSPQGSPLHF. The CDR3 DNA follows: TGTGCCAGCAGTTCTCCACAGGGGTCACCCCTCCACTTT.

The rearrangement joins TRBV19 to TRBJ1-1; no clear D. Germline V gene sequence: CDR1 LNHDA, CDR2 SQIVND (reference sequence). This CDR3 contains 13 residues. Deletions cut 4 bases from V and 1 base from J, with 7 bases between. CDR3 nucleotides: TGTGCCAGTAGTAGACAACCGAACACTGAAGCTTTCTTT. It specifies CASSRQPNTEAFF.

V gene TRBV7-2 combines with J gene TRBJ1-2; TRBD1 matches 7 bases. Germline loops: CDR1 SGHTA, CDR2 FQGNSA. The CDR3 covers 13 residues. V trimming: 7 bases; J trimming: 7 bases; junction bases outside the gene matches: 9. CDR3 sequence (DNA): TGTGCCAGCACCCAGACAGGGATGATTGGCTACACCTTC. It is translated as CASTQTGMIGYTF.

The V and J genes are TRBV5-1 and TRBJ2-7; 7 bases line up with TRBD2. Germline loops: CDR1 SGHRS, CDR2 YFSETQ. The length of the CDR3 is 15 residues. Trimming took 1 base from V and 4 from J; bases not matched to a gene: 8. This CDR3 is CASSLRASGRYEQYF. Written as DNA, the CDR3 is TGCGCCAGCAGCTTGCGGGCTAGCGGTCGGTACGAGCAGTACTTC.

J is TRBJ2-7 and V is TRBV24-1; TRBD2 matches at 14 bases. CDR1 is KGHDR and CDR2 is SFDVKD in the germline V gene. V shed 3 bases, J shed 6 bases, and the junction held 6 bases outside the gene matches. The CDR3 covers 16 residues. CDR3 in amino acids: CATSDTGLAGVSEQYF. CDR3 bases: TGTGCCACCAGTGATACGGGACTAGCGGGAGTATCCGAGCAGTACTTC.

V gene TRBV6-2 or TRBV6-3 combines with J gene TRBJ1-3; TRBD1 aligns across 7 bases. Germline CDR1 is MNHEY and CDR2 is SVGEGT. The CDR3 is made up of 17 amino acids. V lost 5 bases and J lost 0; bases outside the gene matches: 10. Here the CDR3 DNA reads TGTGCCAGCAGTGTTCCGGACAGGACCAGCTCTGGAAACACCATATATTTT. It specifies CASSVPDRTSSGNTIYF.